This T cell receptor beta chain was obtained from a study of neurological immune-mediated disorders. MiXCR was run by TCRdb on the 5' RACE reads, yielding one entry per CDR3 protein. Here the sample spans about 59,000 distinct CDR3 sequences, more than 20% being singletons. The time point denotes: technical triplicate 2. Unsorted libraries were prepared from 2 million PBMCs held at -80 C. Trimming took 0 bases from V and 3 from J; bases not matched to a gene: 2. The germline V gene encodes CDR1 SEHNR and CDR2 FQNEAQ (reference sequence). The CDR3 has 15 residues. This clonotype was counted many times. The antigen remains undetermined. General study results and limits: None of the CDR3 amino acid sequences of expanded clones recurred across subjects, suggesting private repertoires in all groups.

The sequenced sample was PBMCs. The rearrangement links TRBV7-9 to TRBJ1-5; 7 nucleotides match TRBD1. The receptor was derived from a man aged 60 to 69 with HTLV-1-associated myelopathy (HAM/TSP). The CDR3 DNA sequence: TGTGCCAGCAGCTTAGCAGGGGGCAACAATCAGCCCCAGCATTTT. This codes for CASSLAGGNNQPQHF.